This T cell receptor (beta chain) was recovered during a study of CD8+ T cells in alopecia areata. Treatment described: oral pan-JAK inhibitor, 5-10 mg twice daily. The J segment lost 4 bases and the V segment lost 8 bases, leaving 2 bases of the junction unmatched. Germline-derived CDR1 and CDR2 are SQVTM and ANQGSEA. The CDR3 has 12 amino acids. RNA extraction and reverse transcription yielded cDNA as sequencing template. The data were produced by immunoSEQ multiplex PCR, yet TCRdb's version contains in-frame clones alone and is incomplete. Of around 200,000 clones in the sample, 55% to 70% were seen once. This clone was observed a handful of times.

The receptor was isolated from a human donor with alopecia areata. The sample consisted of CD4+ T cells sorted from blood, taken at week 4, from a patient treated with tofacitinib. The gene calls are TRBV29-1 and TRBJ2-2; TRBD1 matches 9 bases. CDR3 nucleotides: TGCAGCACGGACAGGGGCACCGGGGAGCTGTTTTTT. Its translation: CSTDRGTGELFF.